A selection of T cell receptor beta chains follows, all from one sample in a study of cytomegalovirus exposure and HLA in healthy donors. The table came from immunoSEQ multiplex PCR; TCRdb's copy has only in-frame clones and leaves some out. The sample includes about 160,000 clones, 82% of them seen just once. Sequencing used PBMCs. The receptors originated from a girl aged 5 to 17 in good health and CMV-seropositive. Both conserved end residues are part of each CDR3. A D gene is named only where the DNA matches it firmly. Clone size is given for some rows only: seen once, a few or many times, or a class if the clone is expanded.

V: TRBV5-1
size: -
D: -
J: TRBJ1-4
CDR3: CASSRSATNEKLFF
DNA: TGCGCCAGCAGCCGGTCTGCAACTAATGAAAAACTGTTTTTT

V: TRBV19
size: -
D: TRBD2
J: TRBJ2-1
CDR3: CASSIVRSSGAGSEQFF
DNA: TGTGCCAGTAGTATAGTCCGCTCGTCAGGAGCGGGGTCGGAGCAGTTCTTC

V: TRBV7-2
size: -
D: TRBD1
J: TRBJ2-7
CDR3: CASTSGQGLVEEQYF
DNA: TGTGCCAGCACCTCCGGACAGGGGCTCGTGGAGGAGCAGTACTTC

V: TRBV20-1
size: once
D: TRBD1
J: TRBJ1-2
CDR3: CSTDRDYGYTF
DNA: TGCAGTACGGACAGGGATTATGGCTACACCTTC

V: TRBV4-1
size: -
D: TRBD2
J: TRBJ2-3
CDR3: CASSLTGLAGSDTQYF
DNA: TGCGCCAGCAGCCTCACCGGACTAGCGGGGTCAGATACGCAGTATTTT

V: TRBV7-8
size: -
D: TRBD1
J: TRBJ1-2
CDR3: CASSRDRGNYGYTF
DNA: TGTGCCAGCAGCCGGGACAGGGGGAACTATGGCTACACCTTC

V: TRBV15
size: -
D: -
J: TRBJ1-4
CDR3: CATSRDHYRDNEKLFF
DNA: TGTGCCACCAGCAGAGATCATTATCGGGATAATGAAAAACTGTTTTTT

V: TRBV30
size: -
D: -
J: TRBJ1-4
CDR3: CAWSAAEGPEKLFF
DNA: TGTGCCTGGAGTGCCGCGGAAGGCCCCGAAAAACTGTTTTTT

V: TRBV15
size: -
D: -
J: TRBJ1-5
CDR3: CATSSERPPGRPQHF
DNA: TGTGCCACCAGCAGCGAAAGGCCGCCGGGGAGGCCCCAGCATTTT

V: TRBV7-9
size: -
D: -
J: TRBJ2-7
CDR3: CASSFNSEQYF
DNA: TGTGCCAGCAGCTTTAATAGCGAGCAGTACTTC

V: TRBV7-3
size: -
D: TRBD2
J: TRBJ2-3
CDR3: CASRRSGGREDTQYF
DNA: TGTGCCAGCCGACGAAGCGGGGGGCGGGAAGATACGCAGTATTTT

V: TRBV28
size: -
D: TRBD1
J: TRBJ1-1
CDR3: CASSLWSPYTGGTEAFF
DNA: TGTGCCAGCAGTTTATGGTCCCCTTATACAGGGGGAACTGAAGCTTTCTTT

V: TRBV6-5
size: -
D: -
J: TRBJ1-5
CDR3: CASSYSAGVDQPQHF
DNA: TGTGCCAGCAGTTACTCAGCAGGGGTCGATCAGCCCCAGCATTTT

V: TRBV7-2
size: -
D: -
J: TRBJ1-5
CDR3: CASSLLNQPQHF
DNA: TGTGCCAGCAGCTTGCTAAATCAGCCCCAGCATTTT

V: TRBV9
size: -
D: -
J: TRBJ1-2
CDR3: CASSDAGGGGYGYTF
DNA: TGTGCCAGCAGCGATGCGGGGGGAGGCGGCTATGGCTACACCTTC

V: TRBV7-2
size: -
D: -
J: TRBJ1-5
CDR3: CASSLAPVAANNQPQHF
DNA: TGTGCCAGCAGCTTAGCGCCCGTGGCGGCAAATAATCAGCCCCAGCATTTT